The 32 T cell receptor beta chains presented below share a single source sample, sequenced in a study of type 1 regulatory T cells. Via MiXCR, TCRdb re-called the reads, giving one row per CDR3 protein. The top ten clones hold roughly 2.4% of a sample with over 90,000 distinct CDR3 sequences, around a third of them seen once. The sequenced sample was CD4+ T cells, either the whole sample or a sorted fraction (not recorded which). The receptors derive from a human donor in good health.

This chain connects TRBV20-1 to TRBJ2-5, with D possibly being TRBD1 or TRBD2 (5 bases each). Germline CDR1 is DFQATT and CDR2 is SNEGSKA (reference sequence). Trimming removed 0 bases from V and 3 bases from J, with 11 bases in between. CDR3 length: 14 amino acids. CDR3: CSARDPGPKETQYF. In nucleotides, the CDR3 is TGCAGTGCTAGAGACCCGGGACCCAAAGAGACCCAGTACTTC.

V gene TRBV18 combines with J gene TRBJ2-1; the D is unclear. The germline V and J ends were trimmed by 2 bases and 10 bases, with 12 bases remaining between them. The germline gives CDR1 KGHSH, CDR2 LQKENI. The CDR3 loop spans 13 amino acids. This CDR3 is CASSPLEAGEQFF. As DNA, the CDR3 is TGTGCCAGCTCACCATTAGAAGCAGGCGAGCAGTTCTTC.

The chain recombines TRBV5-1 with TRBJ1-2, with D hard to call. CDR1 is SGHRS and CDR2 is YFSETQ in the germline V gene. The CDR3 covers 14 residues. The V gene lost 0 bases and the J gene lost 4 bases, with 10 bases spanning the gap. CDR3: CASSLDRAGYGYTF. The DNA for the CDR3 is TGCGCCAGCAGCTTGGACCGGGCCGGCTATGGCTACACCTTC.

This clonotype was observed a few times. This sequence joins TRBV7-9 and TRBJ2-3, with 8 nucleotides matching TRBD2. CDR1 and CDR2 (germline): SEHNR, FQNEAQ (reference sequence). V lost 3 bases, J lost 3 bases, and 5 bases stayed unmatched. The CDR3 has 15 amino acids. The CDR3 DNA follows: TGTGCCAGCAGCTTGGGGGTAGCGGGAACAGATACGCAGTATTTT. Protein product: CASSLGVAGTDTQYF.

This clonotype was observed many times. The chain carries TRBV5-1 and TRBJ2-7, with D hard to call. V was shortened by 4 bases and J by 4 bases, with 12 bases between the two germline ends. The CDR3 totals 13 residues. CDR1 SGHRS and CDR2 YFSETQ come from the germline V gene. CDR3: CASSGRGYYEQYF. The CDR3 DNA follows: TGCGCCAGCAGCGGGCGTGGCTATTACGAGCAGTACTTC. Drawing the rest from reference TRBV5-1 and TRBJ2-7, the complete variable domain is KAGVTQTPRYLIKTRGQQVTLSCSPISGHRSVSWYQQTPGQGLQFLFEYFSETQRNKGNFPGRFSGRQFSNSRSEMNVSTLELGDSALYLCASSGRGYYEQYFGPGTRLTVT.

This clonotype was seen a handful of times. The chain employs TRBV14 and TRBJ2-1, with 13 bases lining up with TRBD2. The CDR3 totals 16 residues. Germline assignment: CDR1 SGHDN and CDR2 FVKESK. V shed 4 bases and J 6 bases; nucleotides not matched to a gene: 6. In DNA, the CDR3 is TGTGCCAGCAGCCTAAGGACTAGCGGGAGAGGCAATGAGCAGTTCTTC. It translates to CASSLRTSGRGNEQFF. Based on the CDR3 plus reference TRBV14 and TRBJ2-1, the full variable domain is EAGVTQFPSHSVIEKGQTVTLRCDPISGHDNLYWYRRVMGKEIKFLLHFVKESKQDESGMPNNRFLAERTGGTYSTLKVQPAELEDSGVYFCASSLRTSGRGNEQFFGPGTRLTVL.

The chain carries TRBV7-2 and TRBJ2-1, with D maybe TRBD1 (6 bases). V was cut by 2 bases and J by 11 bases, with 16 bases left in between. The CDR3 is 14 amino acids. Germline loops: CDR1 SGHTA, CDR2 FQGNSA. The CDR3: CASSLPSRGIQQFF. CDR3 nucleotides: TGTGCCAGCAGCTTACCCTCGAGGGGGATCCAGCAGTTCTTC. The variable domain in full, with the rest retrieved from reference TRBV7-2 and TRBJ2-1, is GAGVSQSPSNKVTEKGKDVELRCDPISGHTALYWYRQSLGQGLEFLIYFQGNSAPDKSGLPSDRFSAERTGGSVSTLTIQRTQQEDSAVYLCASSLPSRGIQQFFGPGTRLTVL.

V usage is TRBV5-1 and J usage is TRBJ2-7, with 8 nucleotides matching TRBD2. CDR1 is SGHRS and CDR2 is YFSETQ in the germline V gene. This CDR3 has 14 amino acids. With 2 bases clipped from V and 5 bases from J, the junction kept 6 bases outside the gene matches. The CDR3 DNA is TGCGCCAGCAGCTTAGCGGGAGCCGTGGACGAGCAGTACTTC. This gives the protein CASSLAGAVDEQYF.

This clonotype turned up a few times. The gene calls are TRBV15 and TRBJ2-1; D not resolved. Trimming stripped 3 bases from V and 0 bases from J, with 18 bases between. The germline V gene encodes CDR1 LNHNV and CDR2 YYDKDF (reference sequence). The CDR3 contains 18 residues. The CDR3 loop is CATSSLVFRKSSYNEQFF. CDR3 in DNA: TGTGCCACCAGCAGCCTCGTGTTCCGAAAGAGCTCCTACAATGAGCAGTTCTTC.

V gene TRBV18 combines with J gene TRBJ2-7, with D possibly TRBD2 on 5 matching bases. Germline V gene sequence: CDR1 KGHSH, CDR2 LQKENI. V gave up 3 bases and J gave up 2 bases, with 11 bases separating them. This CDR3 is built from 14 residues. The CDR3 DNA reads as TGTGCCAGCTCACCCCCGGGATCAACCTACGAGCAGTACTTC. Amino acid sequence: CASSPPGSTYEQYF.

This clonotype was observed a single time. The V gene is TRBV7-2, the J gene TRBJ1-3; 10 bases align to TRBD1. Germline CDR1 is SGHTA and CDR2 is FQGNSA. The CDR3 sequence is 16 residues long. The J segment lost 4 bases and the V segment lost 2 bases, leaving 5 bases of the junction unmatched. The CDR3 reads CASSLKGQGMGNTIYF. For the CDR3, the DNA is TGTGCCAGCAGCTTAAAGGGACAGGGGATGGGAAACACCATATATTTT.

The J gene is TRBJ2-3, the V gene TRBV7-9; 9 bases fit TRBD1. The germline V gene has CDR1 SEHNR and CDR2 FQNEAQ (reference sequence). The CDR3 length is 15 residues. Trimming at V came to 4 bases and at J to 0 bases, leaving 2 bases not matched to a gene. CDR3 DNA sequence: TGTGCCAGCAGCTCCGGGACAGGGAGCACAGATACGCAGTATTTT. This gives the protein CASSSGTGSTDTQYF.

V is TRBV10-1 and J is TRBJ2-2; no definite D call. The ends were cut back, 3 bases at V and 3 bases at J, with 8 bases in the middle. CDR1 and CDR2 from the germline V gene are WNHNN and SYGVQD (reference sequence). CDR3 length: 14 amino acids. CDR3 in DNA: TGCGCCAGCAGTGAAAACATCGACACCGGGGAGCTGTTTTTT. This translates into CASSENIDTGELFF.

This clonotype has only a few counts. CDR3 sequence: CSARLAGTDTQYF. The CDR3, as DNA: TGCAGTGCTAGACTAGCGGGCACAGATACGCAGTATTTT. The chain combines TRBV20-1 with TRBJ2-3, with 7 bases lining up with TRBD2. The V gene's germline CDR1 is DFQATT and CDR2 SNEGSKA (reference sequence). The CDR3 length is 13 residues. With V trimmed by 2 bases and J by 1 base, 0 bases remained unmatched.

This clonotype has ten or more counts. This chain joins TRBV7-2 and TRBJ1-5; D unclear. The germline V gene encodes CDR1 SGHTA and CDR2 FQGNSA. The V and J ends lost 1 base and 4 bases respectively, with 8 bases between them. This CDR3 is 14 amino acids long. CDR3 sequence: CASSLGTANQPQHF. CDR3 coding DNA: TGTGCCAGCAGCTTAGGTACAGCAAATCAGCCCCAGCATTTT.

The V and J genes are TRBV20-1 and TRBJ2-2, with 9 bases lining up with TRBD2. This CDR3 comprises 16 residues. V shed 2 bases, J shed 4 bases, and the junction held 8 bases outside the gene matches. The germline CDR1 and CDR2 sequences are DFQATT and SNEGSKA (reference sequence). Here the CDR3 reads CSARIVPSGTTGELFF. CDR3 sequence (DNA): TGCAGTGCTAGAATAGTGCCTAGCGGGACCACCGGGGAGCTGTTTTTT.

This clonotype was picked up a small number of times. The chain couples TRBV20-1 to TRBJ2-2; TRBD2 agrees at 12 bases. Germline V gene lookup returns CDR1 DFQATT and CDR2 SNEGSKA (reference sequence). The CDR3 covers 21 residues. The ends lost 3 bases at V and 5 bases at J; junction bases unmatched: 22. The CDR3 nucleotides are TGCAGTGCTAGGGAACTAGCGGGAGGCCTCCAGGGGCGGGGGGTGACCGGGGAGCTGTTTTTT. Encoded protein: CSARELAGGLQGRGVTGELFF.

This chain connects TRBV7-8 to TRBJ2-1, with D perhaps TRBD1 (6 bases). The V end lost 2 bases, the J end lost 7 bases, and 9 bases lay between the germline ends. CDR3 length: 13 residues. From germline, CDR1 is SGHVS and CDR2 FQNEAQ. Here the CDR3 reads CASSLYQGNEQFF. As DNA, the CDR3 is TGTGCCAGCAGCTTATACCAGGGGAATGAGCAGTTCTTC.

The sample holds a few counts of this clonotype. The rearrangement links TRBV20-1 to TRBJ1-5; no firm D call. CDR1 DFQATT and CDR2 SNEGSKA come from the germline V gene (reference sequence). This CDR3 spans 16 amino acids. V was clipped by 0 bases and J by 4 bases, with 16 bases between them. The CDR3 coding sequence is TGCAGTGCTAGAGATCTACTGGGAATGAGGAATCAGCCCCAGCATTTT. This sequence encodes CSARDLLGMRNQPQHF.

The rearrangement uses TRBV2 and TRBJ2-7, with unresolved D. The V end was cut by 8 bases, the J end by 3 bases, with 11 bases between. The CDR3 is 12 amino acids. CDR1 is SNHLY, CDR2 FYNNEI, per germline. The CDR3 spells CASREQDYEQYF. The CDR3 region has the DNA TGTGCCAGCCGCGAGCAGGACTACGAGCAGTACTTC.

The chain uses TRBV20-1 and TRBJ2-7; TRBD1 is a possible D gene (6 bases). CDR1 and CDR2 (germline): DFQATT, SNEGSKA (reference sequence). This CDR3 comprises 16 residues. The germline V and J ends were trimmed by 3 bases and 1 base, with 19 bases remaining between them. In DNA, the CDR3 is TGCAGTGCTAGTGGGGTCCCGACAGGACCTTCCTACGAGCAGTACTTC. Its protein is CSASGVPTGPSYEQYF.

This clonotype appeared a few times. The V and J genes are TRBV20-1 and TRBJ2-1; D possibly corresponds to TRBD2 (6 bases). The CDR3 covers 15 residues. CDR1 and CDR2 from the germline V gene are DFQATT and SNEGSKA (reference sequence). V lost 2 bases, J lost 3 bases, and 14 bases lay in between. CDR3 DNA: TGCAGTGCTAGACCCCTGACTAGTATCTACAATGAGCAGTTCTTC. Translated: CSARPLTSIYNEQFF.

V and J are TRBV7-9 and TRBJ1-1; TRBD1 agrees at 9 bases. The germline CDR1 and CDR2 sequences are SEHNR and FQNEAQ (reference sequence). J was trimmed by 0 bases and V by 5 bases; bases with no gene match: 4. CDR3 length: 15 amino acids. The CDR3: CASSPGTGMNTEAFF. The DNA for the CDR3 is TGTGCCAGCAGCCCCGGGACAGGGATGAACACTGAAGCTTTCTTT.

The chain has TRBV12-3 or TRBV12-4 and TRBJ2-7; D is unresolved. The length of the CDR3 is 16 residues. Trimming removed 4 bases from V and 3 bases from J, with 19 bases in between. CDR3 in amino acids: CASSSPHRSGDYEQYF. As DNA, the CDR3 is TGTGCCAGCAGTTCCCCCCACCGGTCAGGTGACTACGAGCAGTACTTC.

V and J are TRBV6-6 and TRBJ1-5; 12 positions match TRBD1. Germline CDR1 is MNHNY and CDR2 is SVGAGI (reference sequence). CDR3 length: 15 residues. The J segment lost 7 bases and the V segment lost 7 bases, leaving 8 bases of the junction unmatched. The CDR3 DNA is TGTGCCAGCACCCCCGGGACAGGGGGCGTGCAGCCCCAGCATTTT. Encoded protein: CASTPGTGGVQPQHF.

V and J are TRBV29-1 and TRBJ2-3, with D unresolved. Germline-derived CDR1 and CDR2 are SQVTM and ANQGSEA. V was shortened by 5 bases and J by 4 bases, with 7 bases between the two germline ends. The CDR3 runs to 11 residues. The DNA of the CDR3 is TGCAGCGTTAGAGCTCCAGATACGCAGTATTTT. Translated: CSVRAPDTQYF.

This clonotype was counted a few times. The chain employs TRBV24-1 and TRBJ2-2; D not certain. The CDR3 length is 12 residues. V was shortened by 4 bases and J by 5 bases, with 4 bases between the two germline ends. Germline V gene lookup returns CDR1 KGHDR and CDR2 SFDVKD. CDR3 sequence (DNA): TGTGCCACCAGTGAAGAAACCGGGGAGCTGTTTTTT. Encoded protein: CATSEETGELFF.

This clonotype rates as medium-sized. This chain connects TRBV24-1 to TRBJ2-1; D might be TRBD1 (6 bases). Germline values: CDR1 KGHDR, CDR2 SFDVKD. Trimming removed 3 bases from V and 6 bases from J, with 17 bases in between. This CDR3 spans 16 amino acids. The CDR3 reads CATSDPAPGAPNEQFF. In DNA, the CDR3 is TGTGCCACCAGTGATCCCGCACCAGGGGCGCCCAATGAGCAGTTCTTC.

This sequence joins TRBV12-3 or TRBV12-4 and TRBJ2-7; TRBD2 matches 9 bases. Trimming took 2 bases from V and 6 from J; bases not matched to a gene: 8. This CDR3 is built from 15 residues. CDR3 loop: CASSLSAGGVGEQYF. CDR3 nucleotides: TGTGCCAGCAGTTTATCGGCGGGAGGGGTAGGCGAGCAGTACTTC.

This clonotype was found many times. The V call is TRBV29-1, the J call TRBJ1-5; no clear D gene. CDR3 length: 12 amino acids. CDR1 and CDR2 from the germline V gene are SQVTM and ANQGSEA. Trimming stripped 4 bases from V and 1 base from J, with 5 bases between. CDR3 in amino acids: CSVGGSNQPQHF. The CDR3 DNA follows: TGCAGCGTTGGAGGGAGCAATCAGCCCCAGCATTTT.

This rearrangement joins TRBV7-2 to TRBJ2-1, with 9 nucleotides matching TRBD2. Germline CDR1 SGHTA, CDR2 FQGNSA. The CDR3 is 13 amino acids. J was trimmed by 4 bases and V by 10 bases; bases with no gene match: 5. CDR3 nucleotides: TGTGCCATAGCGGGAGACGCGTACAATGAGCAGTTCTTC. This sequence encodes CAIAGDAYNEQFF.

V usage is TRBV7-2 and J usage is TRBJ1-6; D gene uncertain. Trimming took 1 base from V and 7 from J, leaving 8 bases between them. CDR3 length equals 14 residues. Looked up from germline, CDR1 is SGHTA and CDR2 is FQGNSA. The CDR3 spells CASSLGASNSPLHF. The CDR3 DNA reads TGTGCCAGCAGCTTAGGGGCCTCCAATTCACCCCTCCACTTT.